Below are 14 T cell receptor beta chains sequenced from a single sample in a study of blood T cell repertoires in COVID-19. Clones were sequenced by immunoSEQ multiplex PCR, and TCRdb holds only the in-frame ones, with some missing. The sample yields about 27,000 clones, approximately 92% seen once. The sequencing input was peripheral blood. These receptors came from a human donor in a cohort sampled during active COVID-19.

The chain recombines TRBV3-1 (or the pseudogene TRBV3-2) with TRBJ2-3; 8 bases match TRBD2. The germline gives CDR1 LGHDT, CDR2 YNNKEL (reference sequence). The CDR3 is 15 residues long. The J segment lost 4 bases and the V segment lost 8 bases, leaving 11 bases of the junction unmatched. CDR3 region: CASGGTSGSPDTQYF. The CDR3 DNA follows: TGTGCCAGCGGGGGCACTAGCGGCTCCCCAGATACGCAGTATTTT.

The chain combines TRBV7-8 with TRBJ1-2; 8 nucleotides line up with TRBD1. Germline V gives CDR1 SGHVS, CDR2 FQNEAQ. CDR3 length equals 16 residues. Germline trimming cut 2 bases from V and 4 bases from J; bases unmatched to any gene: 9. CDR3 sequence reads: CASSLLSGGAGYGYTF. The CDR3 bases are TGTGCCAGCAGCTTACTGTCAGGGGGCGCGGGCTATGGCTACACCTTC.

The J gene is TRBJ2-5, the V gene TRBV10-1, with 13 positions matching TRBD2. This CDR3 region has 16 residues. The ends lost 8 bases at V and 0 bases at J; junction bases unmatched: 6. Germline V gene data show CDR1 as WNHNN and CDR2 as SYGVQD (reference sequence). CDR3: CASGTSGAGYQETQYF. The DNA of the CDR3 is TGCGCCAGCGGGACTAGCGGGGCCGGGTACCAAGAGACCCAGTACTTC.

The genes are TRBV7-9 and TRBJ2-1, with D perhaps matching TRBD1 (6 bases). The CDR3 extends over 13 amino acids. The germline gives CDR1 SEHNR, CDR2 FQNEAQ (reference sequence). Trimming shortened V by 8 bases and J by 4 bases, and 12 bases separated the two germline ends. The CDR3 DNA reads as TGTGCCAGCTCCAGGGGCAGTTACAATGAGCAGTTCTTC. Protein sequence: CASSRGSYNEQFF.

CDR3 nucleotide sequence: TGTGCCAGCAGGAAGACAGACGGGTGGGAGACCCAGTACTTC. Protein: CASRKTDGWETQYF. The V and J genes are TRBV5-6 and TRBJ2-5, with a possible D match to TRBD1 (5 bases). The germline gives CDR1 SGHDT, CDR2 YYEEEE. This CDR3 is 14 amino acids long. Between the trimmed V and J ends, which lost 5 bases and 5 bases, there was a span of 16 bases.

The V and J genes are TRBV27 and TRBJ2-7; TRBD1 is a possible D gene (5 bases). V lost 6 bases and J 4 bases, leaving 7 bases between the germline ends. Per the germline V gene, CDR1 is MNHEY and CDR2 is SMNVEV (reference sequence). This CDR3 is 11 amino acids long. CDR3 sequence: CASRGLYEQYF. The CDR3 DNA reads as TGTGCCAGCAGGGGGCTGTACGAGCAGTACTTC.

CDR3 bases: TGTGCCAGCACTAGTGGGACTAGCGGCTACAATGAGCAGTTCTTC. Its protein product is CASTSGTSGYNEQFF. This rearrangement joins TRBV28 to TRBJ2-1; 11 bases are shared with TRBD2. V was pared by 7 bases and J by 3 bases, with 5 bases of the junction left unmatched. Germline CDR1 and CDR2: MDHEN and SYDVKM. The CDR3 covers 15 residues.

The V gene is TRBV3-1 (or the pseudogene TRBV3-2), the J gene TRBJ1-1; D uncertain. This CDR3 is 12 amino acids long. Germline assignment: CDR1 LGHDT and CDR2 YNNKEL (reference sequence). Deletions cut 4 bases from V and 7 bases from J, with 10 bases between. This CDR3 is CASSPPRGEAFF. DNA for the CDR3: TGTGCCAGCAGCCCACCGCGGGGTGAAGCTTTCTTT.

The chain combines TRBV28 with TRBJ1-1; tentatively, D is TRBD1 (5 bases). This CDR3 is 15 amino acids long. V lost 6 bases and J lost 1, with 15 bases in between. The germline V gene encodes CDR1 MDHEN and CDR2 SYDVKM. CDR3 sequence: CASSSMGGRNTEAFF. CDR3 nucleotides: TGTGCCAGCAGCTCAATGGGGGGTAGGAACACTGAAGCTTTCTTT. The full variable domain, rest sourced from reference TRBV28 and TRBJ1-1, is DVKVTQSSRYLVKRTGEKVFLECVQDMDHENMFWYRQDPGLGLRLIYFSYDVKMKEKGDIPEGYSVSREKKERFSLILESASTNQTSMYLCASSSMGGRNTEAFFGQGTRLTVV.

CDR3 sequence: CASSHRVGELFF. CDR3 sequence (DNA): TGTGCCAGCAGCCACAGAGTCGGGGAGCTGTTTTTT. This chain links TRBV11-2 with TRBJ2-2; D gene uncertain. CDR3 size: 12 residues. The V end lost 5 bases, the J end lost 7 bases, and 8 bases lay between the germline ends. CDR1 is SGHAT and CDR2 is FQNNGV in the germline V gene.

The rearrangement uses TRBV10-3 and TRBJ2-2, with 10 bases lining up with TRBD1. The CDR3 totals 14 residues. Germline V gene data show CDR1 as ENHRY and CDR2 as SYGVKD. V was pared by 10 bases and J by 3 bases, with 5 bases of the junction left unmatched. CDR3 nucleotides: TGTGCCACCCGGACAGGGGGTGACACCGGGGAGCTGTTTTTT. This sequence encodes CATRTGGDTGELFF.

The chain is built from TRBV5-8 and TRBJ1-4, with D unresolved. The CDR3 runs 15 residues. From germline, CDR1 is SGHTS and CDR2 YDEGEE. V was shortened by 2 bases and J by 1 base, with 9 bases between the two germline ends. This CDR3 is CASSFEPRTNEKLFF. CDR3 DNA: TGTGCCAGCAGCTTTGAACCGAGAACTAATGAAAAACTGTTTTTT.

DNA for the CDR3: TGTGCCAGCAGCCCTCAGACAGCAAACTCCTACAATGAGCAGTTCTTC. Translated, it gives CASSPQTANSYNEQFF. The genes are TRBV7-9 and TRBJ2-1, with a weak D call TRBD1 (5 bases). Trimming shortened V by 5 bases and J by 0 bases, and 14 bases separated the two germline ends. Germline V gene data show CDR1 as SEHNR and CDR2 as FQNEAQ (reference sequence). The CDR3 has 16 amino acids.

The rearrangement links TRBV19 to TRBJ2-7; D might be TRBD1 (6 bases). The V gene's germline CDR1 is LNHDA and CDR2 SQIVND (reference sequence). The CDR3 covers 15 residues. V dropped 0 bases and J dropped 5 bases, with 14 bases sitting between them. The CDR3 loop reads CASSIDPDRSDEQYF. Here the CDR3 DNA reads TGTGCCAGTAGTATAGATCCCGACAGGTCCGACGAGCAGTACTTC.